Each of the 20 T cell receptor beta chains below was sequenced from the same sample in a study of T cell responses to AZD1222 COVID-19 vaccine. Assay used: immunoSEQ multiplex PCR; TCRdb lists only in-frame clones, some missing. The data contain 120,000 to 150,000 clones, 88% of them singletons. The sequences come from peripheral blood, collected 28 days after the second AZD1222 dose. These receptors all come from an adult who received the AZD1222 COVID-19 vaccine.

The V and J genes are TRBV7-2 and TRBJ2-5, with D unclear. The CDR3 consists of 15 residues. Germline V gives CDR1 SGHTA, CDR2 FQGNSA. V was trimmed by 3 bases and J by 5 bases, leaving 16 bases between them. The CDR3 spells CASSFSRVVTETQYF. DNA for the CDR3: TGTGCCAGCAGCTTTTCCCGGGTAGTCACGGAGACCCAGTACTTC.

This clone was found once. The chain uses TRBV4-2 and TRBJ2-7; D gene unclear. V was trimmed by 4 bases and J by 0 bases, leaving 7 bases between them. The V gene's germline CDR1 is LGHNA and CDR2 YNFKEQ. This CDR3 has 13 amino acids. The CDR3 is CASSLNPSYEQYF. The CDR3 DNA follows: TGTGCCAGCAGCCTTAACCCCTCCTACGAGCAGTACTTC.

The chain couples TRBV3-1 (or the pseudogene TRBV3-2) to TRBJ2-2, with unresolved D. Germline lookup yields CDR1 LGHDT and CDR2 YNNKEL (reference sequence). The CDR3 consists of 12 residues. Trimming removed 3 bases at V and 7 bases at J, with 6 bases between. CDR3 bases: TGTGCCAGCAGCCACTGGGACGGGGAGCTGTTTTTT. It yields the protein CASSHWDGELFF.

J is TRBJ2-2 and V is TRBV19; TRBD2 matches at 8 bases. The CDR3 contains 17 residues. The V segment lost 5 bases and the J segment 7 bases; nucleotides outside the gene matches: 15. Germline values: CDR1 LNHDA, CDR2 SQIVND (reference sequence). CDR3 residues: CASSPPRGGPEGGELFF. In nucleotides, the CDR3 is TGTGCCAGTAGTCCCCCCCGGGGGGGGCCTGAGGGCGGGGAGCTGTTTTTT.

The chain uses TRBV29-1 and TRBJ2-3; the D is unclear. V was cut by 3 bases and J by 3 bases, with 7 bases left in between. The CDR3 is 12 amino acids. CDR1 is SQVTM, CDR2 ANQGSEA, per germline. CDR3 region: CSVDYVTDTQYF. DNA for the CDR3: TGCAGCGTTGATTACGTAACAGATACGCAGTATTTT.

This chain joins TRBV7-2 and TRBJ2-1; 11 bases align to TRBD2. The CDR3 is 16 residues long. The J segment lost 3 bases and the V segment lost 3 bases, leaving 4 bases of the junction unmatched. The germline gives CDR1 SGHTA, CDR2 FQGNSA. The CDR3 DNA reads TGTGCCAGCAGCTTGACTAGCGGGGCTAGCTACAATGAGCAGTTCTTC. Translating it yields CASSLTSGASYNEQFF.

This rearrangement joins TRBV19 to TRBJ1-5; D possibly corresponds to TRBD1 (6 bases). Trimming took off 4 bases at V and 0 bases at J, with 13 bases between the two ends. The germline V gene has CDR1 LNHDA and CDR2 SQIVND (reference sequence). The CDR3 is 16 residues long. The CDR3 DNA reads as TGTGCCAGTAGTACCGGACAGCCCTATAGCAATCAGCCCCAGCATTTT. Translated: CASSTGQPYSNQPQHF.

The V call is TRBV2, the J call TRBJ1-1; D not resolved. The CDR3 consists of 11 residues. The V and J ends lost 8 bases and 10 bases respectively, with 14 bases between them. Germline CDR1 is SNHLY and CDR2 is FYNNEI. The CDR3 DNA reads as TGTGCCAGCTCCGCCGGGATGAGAGCTTTCTTT. It specifies CASSAGMRAFF.

The chain couples TRBV27 to TRBJ1-6, with D maybe TRBD1 (6 bases). V was trimmed by 3 bases and J by 4 bases, leaving 13 bases between them. Germline CDR1 and CDR2: MNHEY and SMNVEV (reference sequence). This CDR3 has 16 amino acids. The CDR3 DNA is TGTGCCAGCAGTTTCTCCGGGGGCGGGTATAATTCACCCCTCCACTTT. Protein: CASSFSGGGYNSPLHF.

The gene calls are TRBV19 and TRBJ2-5; weak D call: TRBD1 (6 bases). CDR1 is LNHDA, CDR2 SQIVND, per germline (reference sequence). CDR3 size: 14 residues. Trimming shortened V by 3 bases and J by 4 bases, and 12 bases separated the two germline ends. The CDR3 spells CASSIGQFGETQYF. The CDR3 nucleotides are TGTGCCAGTAGTATTGGACAGTTCGGAGAGACCCAGTACTTC. The full variable domain, its missing parts supplied by reference TRBV19 and TRBJ2-5, is DGGITQSPKYLFRKEGQNVTLSCEQNLNHDAMYWYRQDPGQGLRLIYYSQIVNDFQKGDIAEGYSVSREKKESFPLTVTSAQKNPTAFYLCASSIGQFGETQYFGPGTRLLVL.

This chain connects TRBV5-4 to TRBJ2-7, with D uncertain. The ends were cut back, 0 bases at V and 5 bases at J, with 15 bases in the middle. In germline, CDR1 is SGHNT, CDR2 YYREEE (reference sequence). The CDR3 has 15 residues. The CDR3 nucleotides are TGTGCCAGCAGCTTGGCCCAGGAACGGGTCCACGAGCAGTACTTC. Translation: CASSLAQERVHEQYF. The full variable domain, its missing parts supplied by reference TRBV5-4 and TRBJ2-7, is ETGVTQSPTHLIKTRGQQVTLRCSSQSGHNTVSWYQQALGQGPQFIFQYYREEENGRGNFPPRFSGLQFPNYSSELNVNALELDDSALYLCASSLAQERVHEQYFGPGTRLTVT.

Comment on this clone: Without the conserved terminal phenylalanine or tryptophan, this CDR3 likely stems from a read error. It is unclear where the CDR3 begins or ends on the DNA, so no DNA is shown, and the CDR3 is as TCRdb lists it. The V gene is TRBV19, the J gene TRBJ1-2; the table's D call TRBD1 went unverified against the DNA. Germline V gene lookup returns CDR1 LNHDA and CDR2 SQIVND (reference sequence). Ends included, the CDR3 has 8 residues. The CDR3 loop reads CASRQGWT.

V and J are TRBV7-2 and TRBJ2-3; 7 bases fit TRBD2. After removal of 3 bases from V and 6 bases from J, the junction contained 6 bases not matched to a gene. CDR1 is SGHTA, CDR2 FQGNSA, per germline. This CDR3 spans 14 amino acids. The CDR3 bases are TGTGCCAGCAGCTTTGACGGGGGGAGGGATACGCAGTATTTT. Encoded protein: CASSFDGGRDTQYF.

CDR3: CASSWNTEAFF. CDR3 nucleotide sequence: TGTGCCAGCAGCTGGAACACTGAAGCTTTCTTT. The rearrangement links TRBV5-6 to TRBJ1-1; D call uncertain. Germline V CDR1 and CDR2: SGHDT, YYEEEE. V was pared by 3 bases and J by 1 base, with 1 base between. The CDR3 sequence is 11 residues long.

This clone appeared a single time. V is TRBV5-1 and J is TRBJ1-5; 9 nucleotides match TRBD1. Unmatched junction bases numbered 8, after V lost 4 bases and J lost 6 bases. Germline V gene data show CDR1 as SGHRS and CDR2 as YFSETQ. The length of the CDR3 is 15 residues. CDR3 amino acids: CASSKTTGGSQPQHF. CDR3 coding DNA: TGCGCCAGCAGCAAAACAACAGGGGGCAGTCAGCCCCAGCATTTT.

This sequence joins TRBV7-2 and TRBJ1-2, with unresolved D. Germline CDR1 SGHTA, CDR2 FQGNSA. With 1 base removed from V and 4 bases from J, the gap between germline ends came to 7 bases. This CDR3 spans 13 amino acids. Here the CDR3 DNA reads TGTGCCAGCAGCTTAGAACAGATCTATGGCTACACCTTC. Translation gives CASSLEQIYGYTF.

The chain recombines TRBV4-1 with TRBJ1-1; 10 bases are shared with TRBD1. Germline assignment: CDR1 MGHRA and CDR2 YSYEKL. The V segment lost 4 bases and the J segment 5 bases; nucleotides outside the gene matches: 13. This CDR3 is 17 amino acids long. The CDR3 sequence: CASSRAAGTGAGTEAFF. The CDR3 DNA follows: TGCGCCAGCAGCCGGGCCGCCGGGACAGGGGCTGGGACTGAAGCTTTCTTT.

V gene TRBV12-5 combines with J gene TRBJ2-7; 7 bases fit TRBD1. The CDR3 covers 18 residues. In germline, CDR1 is LGHNT, CDR2 FRNRAP. V gave up 0 bases and J gave up 2 bases; unmatched junction bases: 13. This CDR3 reads CASGLVLHDRAYTYEQYF. CDR3 DNA: TGTGCTAGTGGTTTGGTCTTGCACGACAGGGCATATACCTACGAGCAGTACTTC.

This sequence joins TRBV24-1 and TRBJ2-1; 9 nucleotides match TRBD1. J lost 11 bases, V lost 5 bases, and 6 bases had no gene match. CDR1 is KGHDR and CDR2 is SFDVKD in the germline V gene. The CDR3 is 13 amino acids. The DNA for the CDR3 is TGTGCCACCAGTGGGGACAGGGTGCCCCAGCAGTTCTTC. It encodes CATSGDRVPQQFF.

The chain joins TRBV28 to TRBJ1-1; the D gene is possibly TRBD1 (6 bases). Trimming removed 10 bases at V and 5 bases at J, with 17 bases between. Germline V gives CDR1 MDHEN, CDR2 SYDVKM. The CDR3 runs 13 residues. This CDR3 reads CAIQTQGITEAFF. CDR3 nucleotides: TGTGCCATTCAAACCCAGGGGATTACTGAAGCTTTCTTT.